What follows are 24 T cell receptor beta chains derived from one specimen sequenced in a study of T cells in Graves' hyperthyroidism and ophthalmopathy. Using RNA transcripts as the source, TCR beta CDR3 regions were amplified. HTBI primers were used for first-round RT-PCR of the TCR CDR3. Each CDR3 protein is one row after TCRdb ran MiXCR on the multiplex PCR reads. The sample yields hundreds of thousands of distinct CDR3 sequences, roughly 14% seen once. The sample taken for sequencing was blood. Every receptor here comes from a man between 18 and 29 years old with Graves' ophthalmopathy.

This clonotype was recorded at least ten times. The chain combines TRBV20-1 with TRBJ2-7; D is perhaps TRBD2 (5 bases). Germline V CDR1 and CDR2: DFQATT, SNEGSKA (reference sequence). This CDR3 is built from 13 residues. Trimming removed 3 bases from V and 0 bases from J, with 9 bases in between. CDR3 coding DNA: TGCAGTGCTAGGGACTGGATCTCCTACGAGCAGTACTTC. Translated, it gives CSARDWISYEQYF.

This rearrangement joins TRBV7-9 to TRBJ2-1; weak D call: TRBD1 (6 bases). Germline CDR1 is SEHNR and CDR2 is FQNEAQ (reference sequence). The CDR3 runs to 13 residues. Deletions cut 5 bases from V and 8 bases from J, with 13 bases between. This CDR3 is CASSRTGSHEQFF. CDR3 DNA: TGTGCCAGCAGCCGAACAGGGTCGCATGAGCAGTTCTTC.

Many counts were recorded for this clonotype. The chain links TRBV6-6 to TRBJ2-7; TRBD1 matches at 8 bases. This CDR3 contains 15 residues. The germline CDR1 and CDR2 sequences are MNHNY and SVGAGI (reference sequence). Trimming took 0 bases from V and 1 from J; bases not matched to a gene: 2. For the CDR3, the DNA is TGTGCCAGCAGTTACTCAGGGACAGGTTCCTACGAGCAGTACTTC. It translates to CASSYSGTGSYEQYF.

This clonotype was recorded once. The chain recombines TRBV12-3 or TRBV12-4 with TRBJ2-3; 10 nucleotides align to TRBD2. The CDR3 is 14 amino acids. The V segment lost 7 bases and the J segment 1 base; nucleotides outside the gene matches: 2. CDR3 nucleotide sequence: TGTGCCAGCATCCTAGCGGGGGGCACAGATACGCAGTATTTT. It translates to CASILAGGTDTQYF.

This clonotype was counted at least ten times. J is TRBJ2-5 and V is TRBV27; 11 positions match TRBD2. CDR1 is MNHEY, CDR2 SMNVEV, per germline (reference sequence). V trimming: 4 bases; J trimming: 4 bases; junction bases outside the gene matches: 8. The CDR3 runs to 16 residues. The CDR3 sequence: CASSSIAGGPVETQYF. The CDR3 region has the DNA TGTGCCAGCAGTTCTATAGCGGGGGGGCCCGTAGAGACCCAGTACTTC.

J is TRBJ2-1 and V is TRBV14; the D call may be TRBD1 or TRBD2 (5 bases each). CDR3 length: 18 residues. The V gene's germline CDR1 is SGHDN and CDR2 FVKESK. V gave up 4 bases and J gave up 8 bases, with 27 bases separating them. In DNA form, the CDR3 reads TGTGCCAGCAGCCCAAGAAGTTTTATGGGACGACGATTCGATGAGCAGTTCTTC. Translation gives CASSPRSFMGRRFDEQFF.

This clonotype came up many times. The chain combines TRBV29-1 with TRBJ2-3; D is possibly TRBD2 (5 bases). Trimming shortened V by 5 bases and J by 1 base, and 7 bases separated the two germline ends. The CDR3 length is 12 residues. Germline CDR1 is SQVTM and CDR2 is ANQGSEA. The CDR3 DNA follows: TGCAGCGTTCGGGGTGGCACAGATACGCAGTATTTT. Amino acids: CSVRGGTDTQYF.

The chain has TRBV30 and TRBJ1-2; D perhaps matches TRBD1 (6 bases). Germline V CDR1 and CDR2: GTSNPN, SVGIG (reference sequence). The CDR3 is made up of 11 amino acids. V dropped 1 base and J dropped 9 bases, with 9 bases sitting between them. The CDR3 bases are TGTGCCTGGAGTGGGACAGATAGCTACACCTTC. Protein product: CAWSGTDSYTF.

As DNA, the CDR3 is TGTGCCAGCAGTGAATTAGGGTGGGGGCCTGATACCTATGGCTACACCTTC. It yields the protein CASSELGWGPDTYGYTF. V gene TRBV25-1 combines with J gene TRBJ1-2; D might be TRBD1 (6 bases). CDR3 length: 17 residues. Trimming took off 1 base at V and 4 bases at J, with 19 bases between the two ends. Germline V lookup: CDR1 MGHDK, CDR2 SYGVNS.

This clonotype was seen at least ten times. The V call is TRBV20-1, the J call TRBJ2-3; 9 bases are a match to TRBD2. From germline, CDR1 is DFQATT and CDR2 SNEGSKA (reference sequence). Trimming removed 6 bases from V and 5 bases from J; junction bases left unmatched: 9. The CDR3 is made up of 14 amino acids. CDR3 region: CSAFAGGPGDTQYF. Written as DNA, the CDR3 is TGCAGTGCGTTTGCGGGGGGGCCCGGAGATACGCAGTATTTT.

This clonotype came up many times. The DNA of the CDR3 is TGCGCCAGCGGAGATGGACAGGGGAACACTGAAGCTTTCTTT. Protein product: CASGDGQGNTEAFF. This chain uses TRBV5-1 with TRBJ1-1; TRBD1 aligns across 8 bases. Germline CDR1 SGHRS, CDR2 YFSETQ. After removal of 7 bases from V and 1 base from J, the junction contained 6 bases not matched to a gene. The CDR3 has 14 residues.

This chain links TRBV19 with TRBJ2-1; a possible D gene is TRBD1 (6 bases). The CDR3 spans 12 residues. Deletions cut 4 bases from V and 6 bases from J, with 7 bases between. Germline V gene sequence: CDR1 LNHDA, CDR2 SQIVND (reference sequence). CDR3 protein: CASSTGANEQFF. The DNA of the CDR3 is TGTGCCAGTAGTACAGGGGCCAATGAGCAGTTCTTC.

The CDR3: CAALASGTGTGELFF. CDR3 DNA: TGCGCCGCACTGGCTTCCGGGACGGGGACAGGGGAGCTGTTTTTT. The V call is TRBV5-1, the J call TRBJ2-2, with a possible D match to TRBD1 (6 bases). The germline V gene has CDR1 SGHRS and CDR2 YFSETQ. The V gene lost 10 bases and the J gene lost 8 bases, with 24 bases spanning the gap. The CDR3 totals 15 residues. Drawing the rest from reference TRBV5-1 and TRBJ2-2, the complete variable domain is KAGVTQTPRYLIKTRGQQVTLSCSPISGHRSVSWYQQTPGQGLQFLFEYFSETQRNKGNFPGRFSGRQFSNSRSEMNVSTLELGDSALYLCAALASGTGTGELFFGEGSRLTVL.

This clonotype appeared many times. This rearrangement joins TRBV11-2 to TRBJ1-2; no clear D gene. The CDR3 is 14 amino acids. CDR1 and CDR2 (germline): SGHAT, FQNNGV. V was pared by 7 bases and J by 3 bases, with 15 bases between. The CDR3 sequence is CASTRTSVDYGYTF. DNA of the CDR3: TGTGCCAGCACCCGTACCTCAGTGGACTATGGCTACACCTTC.

The sample holds many counts of this clonotype. This sequence joins TRBV4-1 and TRBJ2-1; possibly TRBD1 for D (6 bases). Trimming pared 5 bases from V and 6 bases from J, leaving 11 bases between. This CDR3 comprises 13 residues. The germline V gene encodes CDR1 MGHRA and CDR2 YSYEKL. Here the CDR3 reads CASSGDTSNEQFF. CDR3 nucleotide sequence: TGCGCCAGCAGCGGGGACACCAGCAATGAGCAGTTCTTC.

This clonotype was seen repeatedly, ten times or more. J is TRBJ2-4 and V is TRBV7-2, with unresolved D. The germline V gene encodes CDR1 SGHTA and CDR2 FQGNSA. The V and J ends lost 2 bases and 0 bases respectively, with 14 bases between them. CDR3 length equals 17 residues. CDR3: CASSLIPLGEAKNIQYF. The CDR3 DNA reads TGTGCCAGCAGCTTAATTCCCCTAGGAGAAGCCAAAAACATTCAGTACTTC. The full variable domain, with the rest looked up from reference TRBV7-2 and TRBJ2-4, is GAGVSQSPSNKVTEKGKDVELRCDPISGHTALYWYRQSLGQGLEFLIYFQGNSAPDKSGLPSDRFSAERTGGSVSTLTIQRTQQEDSAVYLCASSLIPLGEAKNIQYFGAGTRLSVL.

This clonotype was recorded many times. The CDR3 bases are TGTGCCAGCAGCTTATACCCGGGGGCGGACTTCGGCACCATATATTTT. Translated: CASSLYPGADFGTIYF. This sequence joins TRBV11-2 and TRBJ1-3, with D maybe TRBD1 (6 bases). The V gene lost 2 bases and the J gene lost 9 bases, with 20 bases spanning the gap. The CDR3 runs 16 residues. Germline-derived CDR1 and CDR2 are SGHAT and FQNNGV.

This clonotype appeared many times. V usage is TRBV2 and J usage is TRBJ2-2, with D possibly TRBD1 on 5 matching bases. Germline assignment: CDR1 SNHLY and CDR2 FYNNEI. The CDR3 loop spans 14 amino acids. V dropped 6 bases and J dropped 1 base, with 9 bases sitting between them. CDR3: CASRTTVNTGELFF. CDR3 coding DNA: TGTGCCAGCAGGACGACAGTGAACACCGGGGAGCTGTTTTTT.

The sample holds many counts of this clonotype. V usage is TRBV27 and J usage is TRBJ2-3; 10 bases line up with TRBD2. The CDR3 contains 15 residues. Germline V gene data show CDR1 as MNHEY and CDR2 as SMNVEV (reference sequence). Germline trimming cut 5 bases from V and 4 bases from J; bases unmatched to any gene: 6. CDR3 residues: CASSAAGGPSDTQYF. CDR3 nucleotides: TGTGCCAGCAGTGCAGCGGGGGGGCCCTCAGATACGCAGTATTTT.

The rearrangement joins TRBV12-3 or TRBV12-4 to TRBJ2-1; 9 positions match TRBD1. The CDR3 is made up of 17 amino acids. Losses at the gene ends were 4 bases for V and 2 bases for J; bases not matched to a gene: 9. In nucleotides, the CDR3 is TGTGCCAGCAGTTGGGGGACAGGGAGGGTACCCTACAATGAGCAGTTCTTC. Its protein is CASSWGTGRVPYNEQFF.

This clonotype was detected only a few times. The chain combines TRBV12-3 or TRBV12-4 with TRBJ2-5; TRBD2 agrees at 10 bases. The CDR3 has 16 residues. V lost 6 bases, J lost 4 bases, and 11 bases stayed unmatched. The DNA for the CDR3 is TGTGCCAGCAGCCACCAGCGGGGGGGCCTCCCAGAGACCCAGTACTTC. Its translation is CASSHQRGGLPETQYF.

The sample holds many counts of this clonotype. The CDR3 DNA reads as TGTGCCAGCAGCTTAGGGGCTCAGGGTCAGCCCCAGCATTTT. This encodes CASSLGAQGQPQHF. This rearrangement joins TRBV7-9 to TRBJ1-5, with D possibly TRBD1 on 5 matching bases. Germline values: CDR1 SEHNR, CDR2 FQNEAQ (reference sequence). This CDR3 has 14 amino acids. The ends were cut back, 1 base at V and 6 bases at J, with 10 bases in the middle.

The gene calls are TRBV14 and TRBJ1-6, with D perhaps matching TRBD1 (6 bases). CDR1 is SGHDN, CDR2 FVKESK, per germline. Trimming stripped 4 bases from V and 10 bases from J, with 17 bases between. CDR3 length equals 15 residues. The CDR3 here is CASSRLGDIGSPLHF. CDR3 DNA sequence: TGTGCCAGCAGCCGATTGGGGGACATTGGATCACCCCTCCACTTT.

At least ten counts were recorded for this clonotype. This chain uses TRBV10-2 with TRBJ2-5, with no clear D. The germline CDR1 and CDR2 sequences are WSHSY and SAAADI. Trimming pared 0 bases from V and 7 bases from J, leaving 9 bases between. CDR3 length: 13 amino acids. This CDR3 is CASSESPQMTQYF. In nucleotides, the CDR3 is TGCGCCAGCAGTGAGTCCCCCCAGATGACCCAGTACTTC.